A single sample gave rise to the 2 T cell receptor beta chains below, sequenced in a study of blood T cell repertoires in COVID-19. The assay was immunoSEQ multiplex PCR, and TCRdb's table has in-frame clones only and misses some. The profile shows approximately 74,000 clones, approximately 84% of them singletons. Source material: peripheral blood. Receptor source: a man between 65 and 85 years old with acute or convalescent COVID-19.

This clone was recorded once. Here the CDR3 DNA reads TGTGCCAGCAGGGGTGGAGGCTCTGGGGCCAACGTCCTGACTTTC. This encodes CASRGGGSGANVLTF. This rearrangement joins TRBV2 to TRBJ2-6; the D gene is possibly TRBD2 (5 bases). This CDR3 region has 15 residues. Germline values: CDR1 SNHLY, CDR2 FYNNEI. The germline V and J ends were trimmed by 6 bases and 0 bases, with 9 bases remaining between them.

The CDR3 region is CASSEAKRGGGAQYF. The CDR3 DNA follows: TGTGCCAGCAGTGAAGCAAAGCGGGGGGGTGGGGCCCAGTACTTC. The chain links TRBV6-1 to TRBJ2-5; TRBD2 agrees at 10 bases. V was clipped by 0 bases and J by 9 bases; unmatched bases: 7. CDR1 and CDR2 from the germline V gene are MNHNS and SASEGT. This CDR3 has 15 amino acids.